The rows below give T cell receptor beta chains drawn from one sample of a study of blood T cell repertoires in COVID-19. Clones were read by immunoSEQ multiplex PCR, and TCRdb kept only the in-frame ones, dropping some. The table records just over 300,000 clones, about 89% of them present only once. Input material: PBMCs or T cells enriched from blood (not recorded which). The receptor set was obtained from a woman aged 35 to 49 who had recovered from COVID-19. The CDR3 runs from the conserved cysteine through the conserved F or W. The D gene is left open where the match is weak. Expanded clones get a size class; other rows say once, few or many, or leave the size out.

>-|-|TRBJ2-7|TRBV9|14
TGTGCCAGCAGCGCGGGGACAAACCGATACGAGCAGTACTTC
CASSAGTNRYEQYF
>-|TRBD1|TRBJ2-5|TRBV10-3|14
TGTGCCATCGGACGGGGACAGGGCCAAGAGACCCAGTACTTC
CAIGRGQGQETQYF
>-|TRBD1|TRBJ1-1|TRBV19|14
TGTGCCAGTAGTAGGACAGGGTTCCCCACTGAAGCTTTCTTT
CASSRTGFPTEAFF
>once|-|TRBJ1-2|TRBV27|15
TGTGCCAGCAGAACCTCGGGCCCGGGGGGACATGGCTACACCTTC
CASRTSGPGGHGYTF
>-|-|TRBJ2-7|TRBV15|15
TGTGCCACCAGCAGAGGGGATGCGGAGGGCTACGAGCAGTACTTC
CATSRGDAEGYEQYF
>-|-|TRBJ1-2|TRBV2|14
TGTGCCAGCAGTTACGGACAAGGATACTATGGCTACACCTTC
CASSYGQGYYGYTF
>-|TRBD1|TRBJ1-5|TRBV10-3|15
TGTGCCATCAGTGCGGGACAGGATTCCGGTCAGCCCCAGCATTTT
CAISAGQDSGQPQHF
>-|-|TRBJ2-7|TRBV29-1|14
TGCAGCGTTGCGTCAGGGATGAACTCCTACGAGCAGTACTTC
CSVASGMNSYEQYF
>-|TRBD2|TRBJ2-1|TRBV11-3|15
TGTGCCAGCAGCTTAGCTAGCGGGAGATTACTTGAGCAGTTCTTC
CASSLASGRLLEQFF
>-|TRBD1|TRBJ1-4|TRBV15|15
TGTGCCACCAGCGGGGACAGCACAACTAATGAAAAACTGTTTTTT
CATSGDSTTNEKLFF
>-|-|TRBJ1-1|TRBV12-3/TRBV12-4|13
TGTGCCAGCACCCCAAGCCCGGGAACTGAAGCTTTCTTT
CASTPSPGTEAFF
>once|-|TRBJ1-1|TRBV4-3|15
TGCGCCAGCAGCCAAGGCCGGTTTTTGAACACTGAAGCTTTCTTT
CASSQGRFLNTEAFF
>once|TRBD1|TRBJ2-1|TRBV7-9|12
TGTGCCAGCAGGGACAGGGGCAATGAGCAGTTCTTC
CASRDRGNEQFF
>-|-|TRBJ2-5|TRBV3-1/TRBV3-2|13
TGTGCCAGCAGCCAGGTCAGGGGAGAGACCCAGTACTTC
CASSQVRGETQYF